This record looks at one T cell receptor beta chain sequence and its context. Its target is not known. This specimen comes from a study of beta chain features in type 1 diabetes. Every isolated RNA sample was fully reverse transcribed, so sequencing captured expressed TCRB transcripts. It was found that naive, central memory and regulatory T cell samples averaged roughly 3.6 million reads. Repertoires were generated with immunoSEQ multiplex PCR, while TCRdb's copy carries only in-frame clones and drops some. This sample yields about 340,000 clones, of which roughly 12% are seen a single time; roughly 0.015% belongs to the top ten. The study, taken as a whole, reports: Sequencing from cDNA could over-represent high-TCR-expressing cells. TCRB CDR3 length was moderately but significantly reduced in all four CD4+ subsets of Type 1 diabetes patients.

The junction had 11 bases not matched to a gene; V was cut back by 8 bases and J by 3 bases. CDR1 is ENHRY, CDR2 SYGVKD, per germline. The CDR3 covers 16 residues. Specimen: naive CD4+ T cells from blood. The genes are TRBV10-3 and TRBJ2-5, with 11 bases aligning to TRBD2. The clonotype comes from a woman aged 18-30 years with type 1 diabetes. Written as DNA, the CDR3 is TGTGCCATCGGGATGACTAGCGGGGCGGAGAAAGAGACCCAGTACTTC. Its protein product is CAIGMTSGAEKETQYF.